These 29 T cell receptor beta chains were all obtained from the same sample, sequenced in a study of regulatory T cells in long-lasting Graves disease. Noted time point: newly diagnosed GD, antithyroid drugs for less than 3 months. Construction of the TCR library relied on RNA isolated from PBMCs. iRepertoire HTBI primers and Arm-PCR of CDR3 regions built TCR beta libraries. TCRdb re-derived calls from the multiplex PCR reads in MiXCR, one entry per CDR3 protein. The sample includes a few hundred thousand distinct CDR3 sequences, more than 15% seen only once; the top ten take around 15%. Another study also made use of these data, one on T cells in Graves' hyperthyroidism and ophthalmopathy.

The sample consisted of peripheral blood mononuclear cells (PBMCs), taken at new diagnosis, from a patient treated with antithyroid drugs. The receptors come from a woman in her 30s with Graves disease.

This clonotype came up many times. This chain joins TRBV12-3 or TRBV12-4 and TRBJ1-5, with D uncertain. CDR3 length equals 21 residues. V was pared by 3 bases and J by 0 bases, with 27 bases between. Here the CDR3 reads CASSFLCRPNLNLYSNQPQHF. DNA for the CDR3: TGTGCCAGCAGTTTTCTGTGTAGACCGAACCTAAATCTTTATAGCAATCAGCCCCAGCATTTT.

This clonotype was counted ten times or more. The genes are TRBV3-1 and TRBJ2-1; 15 bases line up with TRBD2. The CDR3 spans 17 residues. Germline V gene sequence: CDR1 LGHDT, CDR2 YNNKEL (reference sequence). Trimming took 4 bases from V and 4 from J; bases not matched to a gene: 5. The CDR3 DNA sequence: TGTGCCAGCAGCCGTGTGGGACTAGCGGGGGGTTACAATGAGCAGTTCTTC. Encoded protein: CASSRVGLAGGYNEQFF.

This clonotype was seen ten or more times. This chain links TRBV10-3 with TRBJ2-1, with D perhaps TRBD2 (7 bases). V was cut by 4 bases and J by 10 bases, with 14 bases left in between. CDR1 and CDR2 (germline): ENHRY, SYGVKD. The CDR3 sequence is 13 residues long. The CDR3 here is CAISGRGALEQFF. CDR3 DNA sequence: TGTGCCATCAGTGGTCGGGGGGCATTAGAGCAGTTCTTC.

This clonotype was found many times. This chain joins TRBV19 and TRBJ2-7; unclear D gene. Germline values: CDR1 LNHDA, CDR2 SQIVND (reference sequence). The CDR3 consists of 14 residues. Trimming took 0 bases from V and 2 from J, leaving 8 bases between them. CDR3 nucleotides: TGTGCCAGTAGTATAGATCGTCTTACCTACGAGCAGTACTTC. It translates to CASSIDRLTYEQYF.

This clonotype was recorded at least ten times. The CDR3 is CASSVGRRDTIYF. The CDR3 DNA sequence: TGTGCCAGCAGCGTAGGACGCAGGGACACCATATATTTT. The genes are TRBV9 and TRBJ1-3; D perhaps matches TRBD1 (5 bases). Germline lookup yields CDR1 SGDLS and CDR2 YYNGEE. V lost 0 bases and J 8 bases, leaving 9 bases between the germline ends. The CDR3 contains 13 residues. Full variable domain (remainder filled in from reference TRBV9 and TRBJ1-3): DSGVTQTPKHLITATGQRVTLRCSPRSGDLSVYWYQQSLDQGLQFLIQYYNGEERAKGNILERFSAQQFPDLHSELNLSSLELGDSALYFCASSVGRRDTIYFGEGSWLTVV.

This clonotype appeared many times. The V and J genes are TRBV5-1 and TRBJ1-5, with no clear D. In germline, CDR1 is SGHRS, CDR2 YFSETQ. The ends were cut back, 1 base at V and 5 bases at J, with 13 bases in the middle. This CDR3 comprises 15 residues. The CDR3 spells CASSLSGTSDQPQHF. The CDR3 bases are TGCGCCAGCAGCTTGTCGGGTACGAGTGATCAGCCCCAGCATTTT.

This clonotype occurred a few times. V and J are TRBV5-1 and TRBJ2-5, with 11 bases aligning to TRBD2. The J segment lost 5 bases and the V segment lost 0 bases, leaving 6 bases of the junction unmatched. The CDR3 contains 16 residues. Germline V gene data show CDR1 as SGHRS and CDR2 as YFSETQ. CDR3 sequence reads: CASSLGLAGSYETQYF. The CDR3, as DNA: TGCGCCAGCAGCTTGGGACTAGCGGGATCCTATGAGACCCAGTACTTC.

This clonotype was detected many times. The chain couples TRBV28 to TRBJ2-7; no clear D. The CDR3 length is 14 residues. Trimming took 6 bases from V and 0 from J, leaving 12 bases between them. Germline CDR1 and CDR2: MDHEN and SYDVKM. The CDR3 region is CASRMGISSYEQYF. In nucleotides, the CDR3 is TGTGCCAGCAGAATGGGGATTTCCTCCTACGAGCAGTACTTC.

This clonotype has a count of ten or more. The chain employs TRBV28 and TRBJ1-5; D not certain. From germline, CDR1 is MDHEN and CDR2 SYDVKM. This CDR3 comprises 13 residues. V lost 2 bases and J 4 bases, leaving 6 bases between the germline ends. The CDR3, as DNA: TGTGCCAGCAGTTTAATCGGGAATCAGCCCCAGCATTTT. It is translated as CASSLIGNQPQHF.

On this clonotype: A read error may account for a junction end that differs from germline. The rearrangement uses TRBV19 and TRBJ1-5; 7 bases map to TRBD1. From germline, CDR1 is LNHDA and CDR2 SQIVND (reference sequence). The CDR3 totals 16 residues. CDR3: CANSMVEGALSKPQHF. CDR3 DNA sequence: TGTGCCAATAGTATGGTGGAGGGGGCTCTTTCTAAGCCCCAGCATTTT.

This clonotype was observed many times. The rearrangement links TRBV6-2 or TRBV6-3 to TRBJ2-7; D gene unclear. CDR1 and CDR2 from the germline V gene are MNHEY and SVGEGT. The V and J ends lost 0 bases and 5 bases respectively, with 8 bases between them. The length of the CDR3 is 13 residues. Here the CDR3 reads CASSYSNSHEQYF. The CDR3 nucleotides are TGTGCCAGCAGTTACTCGAACAGCCACGAGCAGTACTTC.

This clonotype was observed at least ten times. CDR3 loop: CASSQRNLHEQYF. In DNA form, the CDR3 reads TGTGCCAGCAGCCAAAGAAATCTCCACGAGCAGTACTTC. The V and J genes are TRBV3-1 and TRBJ2-7; D gene ambiguous. Per the germline V gene, CDR1 is LGHDT and CDR2 is YNNKEL (reference sequence). V was shortened by 2 bases and J by 5 bases, with 10 bases between the two germline ends. This CDR3 region has 13 residues.

Only one count was recorded for this clonotype. As DNA, the CDR3 is TGTGCCAGCAGTTACCACATACCCTCTTTGTTGGGGGGCTACACCTTC. It encodes CASSYHIPSLLGGYTF. V and J are TRBV7-9 and TRBJ1-2; D ambiguous. V shed 6 bases and J shed 8 bases, with 25 bases lying between them. The CDR3 length is 16 residues. From germline, CDR1 is SEHNR and CDR2 FQNEAQ (reference sequence).

This clonotype was found many times. The chain has TRBV9 and TRBJ1-6, with D possibly TRBD1 on 6 matching bases. Germline loops: CDR1 SGDLS, CDR2 YYNGEE. The CDR3 extends over 13 amino acids. V was pared by 5 bases and J by 7 bases, with 10 bases between. The CDR3 coding sequence is TGTGCCAGCAGTAGGACAGCCAATTCACCCCTCCACTTT. Its translation: CASSRTANSPLHF.

This clonotype was counted at least ten times. The chain uses TRBV12-3 or TRBV12-4 and TRBJ2-2, with 8 bases lining up with TRBD1. V lost 10 bases, J lost 7 bases, and 5 bases stayed unmatched. This CDR3 region has 12 residues. DNA for the CDR3: TGTGCCATCCAGGGGGCGGGCGGGGAGCTGTTTTTT. Protein sequence: CAIQGAGGELFF.

This clonotype has at least ten counts. The V call is TRBV5-5, the J call TRBJ1-5, with D uncertain. Trimming took off 0 bases at V and 4 bases at J, with 11 bases between the two ends. The CDR3 consists of 15 residues. In germline, CDR1 is SGHKS, CDR2 YYEKEE (reference sequence). As DNA, the CDR3 is TGTGCCAGCAGCTTGGGTGGACGGGGAAATCAGCCCCAGCATTTT. This codes for CASSLGGRGNQPQHF.

About this clonotype itself: A much larger clone differs from this one at a single base, so this may be a read error. The V call is TRBV5-1, the J call TRBJ2-7; either TRBD1 or TRBD2 may fit D (6 bases each). The germline V gene encodes CDR1 SGHRS and CDR2 YFSETQ. This CDR3 region has 13 residues. Written as DNA, the CDR3 is TGCGCCAGCAGCTGGGGGGCCTCCCACGAGCAGTACTTC. Translation: CASSWGASHEQYF.

This chain links TRBV6-5 with TRBJ1-1; D is ambiguous. Trimming left V 0 bases short and J 0 bases short, with 14 bases between. CDR3 length: 17 amino acids. From germline, CDR1 is MNHEY and CDR2 SVGAGI. The CDR3 spells CASSYSRRSFMNTEAFF. In nucleotides, the CDR3 is TGTGCCAGCAGTTACTCGCGTAGGTCTTTCATGAACACTGAAGCTTTCTTT.

This clonotype appeared many times. This chain joins TRBV29-1 and TRBJ2-3; TRBD2 might be the D (6 bases). Germline CDR1 reads SQVTM; CDR2 reads ANQGSEA. This CDR3 contains 14 residues. Deletions cut 7 bases from V and 0 bases from J, with 14 bases between. CDR3 region: CSDRDFASTDTQYF. In nucleotides, the CDR3 is TGCAGCGACCGGGACTTTGCTAGCACAGATACGCAGTATTTT.

Ten or more counts support this clonotype. The chain couples TRBV10-3 to TRBJ2-1; D not resolved. Germline-derived CDR1 and CDR2 are ENHRY and SYGVKD. This CDR3 is built from 9 residues. V lost 7 bases, J lost 14 bases, and 9 bases lay in between. CDR3 nucleotides: TGTGCCATCAAGACCGGAGAGTTCTTC. Amino acid sequence: CAIKTGEFF.

This clonotype occurred many times. This chain links TRBV12-3 or TRBV12-4 with TRBJ2-7, with D unresolved. V dropped 5 bases and J dropped 3 bases, with 8 bases sitting between them. This CDR3 has 12 residues. CDR3 residues: CASSVRRYEQYF. The CDR3 bases are TGTGCCAGCAGTGTAAGACGCTACGAGCAGTACTTC.

This clonotype was seen at least ten times. The chain is built from TRBV9 and TRBJ1-6, with D possibly TRBD1 on 5 matching bases. CDR3 length: 12 amino acids. The germline CDR1 and CDR2 sequences are SGDLS and YYNGEE. Trimming removed 0 bases at V and 15 bases at J, with 10 bases between. The CDR3 DNA is TGTGCCAGCAGCGTAGCTTCAGGGTACCTCCACTTT. This translates into CASSVASGYLHF.

The chain recombines TRBV2 with TRBJ1-1, with D unclear. Trimming stripped 6 bases from V and 0 bases from J, with 8 bases between. The CDR3 spans 13 residues. The germline gives CDR1 SNHLY, CDR2 FYNNEI. CDR3 in amino acids: CASRGRVNTEAFF. CDR3 bases: TGTGCCAGCAGGGGTAGGGTGAACACTGAAGCTTTCTTT.

This clonotype came up once. This may stem from a read error, because a much larger clone lies one nucleotide away. This chain connects TRBV9 to TRBJ1-1; possible D gene TRBD1, 5 bases. Germline V CDR1 and CDR2: SGDLS, YYNGEE. The CDR3 runs to 14 residues. CDR3 sequence: CTSSVRDLATEAFF. DNA for the CDR3: TGTACCAGCAGTGTAAGGGACCTCGCCACTGAAGCTTTCTTT. The full variable domain, its missing parts supplied by reference TRBV9 and TRBJ1-1, is DSGVTQTPKHLITATGQRVTLRCSPRSGDLSVYWYQQSLDQGLQFLIQYYNGEERAKGNILERFSAQQFPDLHSELNLSSLELGDSALYFCTSSVRDLATEAFFGQGTRLTVV.

This clonotype came up many times. The chain combines TRBV12-3 or TRBV12-4 with TRBJ2-1; TRBD1 matches at 9 bases. V shed 5 bases, J shed 6 bases, and the junction held 11 bases outside the gene matches. The CDR3 loop spans 16 amino acids. For the CDR3, the DNA is TGTGCCAGCAGTCGCCCCGGGACAGGGTTGCTCAATGAGCAGTTCTTC. Translated: CASSRPGTGLLNEQFF.

This clonotype has ten or more counts. The J gene is TRBJ2-5, the V gene TRBV20-1; TRBD2 matches 7 bases. V was pared by 4 bases and J by 2 bases, with 4 bases of the junction left unmatched. Germline V gene sequence: CDR1 DFQATT, CDR2 SNEGSKA (reference sequence). The CDR3 sequence is 13 residues long. The CDR3 spells CSATRGGQETQYF. CDR3 nucleotides: TGCAGTGCTACCCGCGGGGGACAAGAGACCCAGTACTTC.

The sample holds many counts of this clonotype. The rearrangement uses TRBV9 and TRBJ1-2, with D tentatively TRBD1 (6 bases). Germline assignment: CDR1 SGDLS and CDR2 YYNGEE. V lost 2 bases and J 4 bases, leaving 12 bases between the germline ends. This CDR3 spans 14 amino acids. The CDR3 here is CASSVGRGSYGYTF. The CDR3 DNA reads TGTGCCAGCAGCGTGGGCAGGGGTAGCTATGGCTACACCTTC. Supplemented by reference TRBV9 and TRBJ1-2, the full variable domain reads DSGVTQTPKHLITATGQRVTLRCSPRSGDLSVYWYQQSLDQGLQFLIQYYNGEERAKGNILERFSAQQFPDLHSELNLSSLELGDSALYFCASSVGRGSYGYTFGSGTRLTVV.

The table lists this clonotype with many counts. The rearrangement uses TRBV12-3 or TRBV12-4 and TRBJ1-6, with 8 bases matching TRBD1. Trimming removed 2 bases from V and 0 bases from J; junction bases left unmatched: 6. The CDR3 spans 18 residues. CDR3 in DNA: TGTGCCAGCAGTTTATGGACAGGGTTTGGCTCCTATAATTCACCCCTCCACTTT. Residues: CASSLWTGFGSYNSPLHF.

Ten or more counts support this clonotype. The chain combines TRBV20-1 with TRBJ1-3, with D unclear. The CDR3 totals 11 residues. Germline V CDR1 and CDR2: DFQATT, SNEGSKA (reference sequence). Trimming stripped 3 bases from V and 4 bases from J, with 4 bases between. CDR3 sequence reads: CSAREGNTIYF. DNA for the CDR3: TGCAGTGCTAGGGAAGGAAACACCATATATTTT.